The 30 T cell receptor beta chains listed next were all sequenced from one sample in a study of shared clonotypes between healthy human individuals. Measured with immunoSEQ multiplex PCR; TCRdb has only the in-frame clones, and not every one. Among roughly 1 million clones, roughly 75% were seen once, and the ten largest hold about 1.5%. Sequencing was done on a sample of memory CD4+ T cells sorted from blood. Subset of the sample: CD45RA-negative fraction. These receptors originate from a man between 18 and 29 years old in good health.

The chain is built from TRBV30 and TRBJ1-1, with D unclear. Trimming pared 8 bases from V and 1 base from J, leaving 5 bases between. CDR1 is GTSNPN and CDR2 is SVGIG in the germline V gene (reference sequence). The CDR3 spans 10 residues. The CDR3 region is CALGNTEAFF. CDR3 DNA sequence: TGTGCCCTGGGGAACACTGAAGCTTTCTTT. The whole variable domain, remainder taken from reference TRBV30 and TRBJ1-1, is SQTIHQWPATLVQPVGSPLSLECTVEGTSNPNLYWYRQAAGRGLQLLFYSVGIGQISSEVPQNLSASRPQDRQFILSSKKLLLSDSGFYLCALGNTEAFFGQGTRLTVV.

CDR3 amino acids: CASSYGETQYF. Here the CDR3 DNA reads TGTGCCAGCAGCTATGGAGAGACCCAGTACTTC. The chain links TRBV2 to TRBJ2-5; no reliable D call. V lost 6 bases and J 4 bases, leaving 6 bases between the germline ends. This CDR3 has 11 amino acids. CDR1 is SNHLY and CDR2 is FYNNEI in the germline V gene.

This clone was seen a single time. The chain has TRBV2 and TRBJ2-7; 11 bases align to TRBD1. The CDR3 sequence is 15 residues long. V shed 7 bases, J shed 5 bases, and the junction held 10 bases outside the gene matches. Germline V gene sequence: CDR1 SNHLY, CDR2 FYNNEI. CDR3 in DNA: TGTGCCAGCATAGCCAAGGGACAGGGGGTCAACGAGCAGTACTTC. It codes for CASIAKGQGVNEQYF.

For the CDR3, the DNA is TGTGCCTGGAACTTAGTCCAAAATTCACCCCTCCACTTT. It translates to CAWNLVQNSPLHF. The chain employs TRBV30 and TRBJ1-6; D remains ambiguous. The length of the CDR3 is 13 residues. CDR1 is GTSNPN and CDR2 is SVGIG in the germline V gene (reference sequence). Trimming took 4 bases from V and 7 from J, leaving 11 bases between them.

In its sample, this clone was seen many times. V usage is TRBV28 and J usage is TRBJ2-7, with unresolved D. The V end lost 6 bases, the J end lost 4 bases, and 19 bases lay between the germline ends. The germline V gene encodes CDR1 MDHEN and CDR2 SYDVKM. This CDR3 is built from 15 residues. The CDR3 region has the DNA TGTGCCAGCAGGCCCAATGGCAGGACCTTGTACGAGCAGTACTTC. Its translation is CASRPNGRTLYEQYF.

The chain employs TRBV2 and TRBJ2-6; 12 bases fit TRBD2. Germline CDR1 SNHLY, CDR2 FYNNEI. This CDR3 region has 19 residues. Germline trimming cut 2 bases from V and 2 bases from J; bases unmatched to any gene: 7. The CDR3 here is CASSESLLAGGTGANVLTF. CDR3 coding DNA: TGTGCCAGCAGTGAATCGTTACTAGCGGGAGGCACTGGGGCCAACGTCCTGACTTTC.

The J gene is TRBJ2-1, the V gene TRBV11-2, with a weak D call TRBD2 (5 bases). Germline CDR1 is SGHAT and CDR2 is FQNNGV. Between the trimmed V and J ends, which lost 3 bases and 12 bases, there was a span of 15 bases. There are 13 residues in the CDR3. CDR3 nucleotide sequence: TGTGCCAGCAGCTTGGAGAGGCGGGTGCCGCAGTTCTTC. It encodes CASSLERRVPQFF. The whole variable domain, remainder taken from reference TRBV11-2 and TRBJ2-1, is EAGVAQSPRYKIIEKRQSVAFWCNPISGHATLYWYQQILGQGPKLLIQFQNNGVVDDSQLPKDRFSAERLKGVDSTLKIQPAKLEDSAVYLCASSLERRVPQFFGPGTRLTVL.

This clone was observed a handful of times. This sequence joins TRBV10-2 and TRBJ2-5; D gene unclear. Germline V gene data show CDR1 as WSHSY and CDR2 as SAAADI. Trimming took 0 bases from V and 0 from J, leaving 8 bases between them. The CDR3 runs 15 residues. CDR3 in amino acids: CASSESHTYQETQYF. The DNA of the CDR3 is TGCGCCAGCAGTGAGTCCCACACGTACCAAGAGACCCAGTACTTC.

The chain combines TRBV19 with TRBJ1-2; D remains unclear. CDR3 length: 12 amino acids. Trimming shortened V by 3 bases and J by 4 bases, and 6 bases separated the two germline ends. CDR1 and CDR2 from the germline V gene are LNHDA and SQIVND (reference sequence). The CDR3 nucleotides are TGTGCCAGTAGTATGACCGGCTATGGCTACACCTTC. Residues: CASSMTGYGYTF.

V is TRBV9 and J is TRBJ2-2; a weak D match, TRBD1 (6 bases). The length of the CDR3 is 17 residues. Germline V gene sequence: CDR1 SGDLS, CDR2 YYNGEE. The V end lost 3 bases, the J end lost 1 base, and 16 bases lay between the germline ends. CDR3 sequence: CASSAPGQGRNTGELFF. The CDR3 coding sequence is TGTGCCAGCAGCGCCCCCGGGCAGGGGCGGAACACCGGGGAGCTGTTTTTT.

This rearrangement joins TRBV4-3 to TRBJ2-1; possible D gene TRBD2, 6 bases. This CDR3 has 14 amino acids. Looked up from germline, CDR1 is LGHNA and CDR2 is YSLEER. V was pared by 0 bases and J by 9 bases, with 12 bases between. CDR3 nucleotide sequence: TGCGCCAGCAGCCAAGACGGGAGAGGTGCTGAGCAGTTCTTC. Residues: CASSQDGRGAEQFF.

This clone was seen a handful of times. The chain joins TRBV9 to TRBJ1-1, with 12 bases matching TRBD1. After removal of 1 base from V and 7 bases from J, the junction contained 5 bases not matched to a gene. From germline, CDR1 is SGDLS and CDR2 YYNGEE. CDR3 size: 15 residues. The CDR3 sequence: CASSVLGTGGLEAFF. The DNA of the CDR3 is TGTGCCAGCAGCGTATTGGGGACAGGGGGCCTTGAAGCTTTCTTT.

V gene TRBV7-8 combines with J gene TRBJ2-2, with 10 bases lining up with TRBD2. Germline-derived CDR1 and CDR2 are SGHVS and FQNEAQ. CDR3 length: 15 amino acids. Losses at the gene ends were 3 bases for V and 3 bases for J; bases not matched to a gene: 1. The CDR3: CASSFGTSDTGELFF. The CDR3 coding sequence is TGTGCCAGCAGCTTCGGGACTAGCGACACCGGGGAGCTGTTTTTT.

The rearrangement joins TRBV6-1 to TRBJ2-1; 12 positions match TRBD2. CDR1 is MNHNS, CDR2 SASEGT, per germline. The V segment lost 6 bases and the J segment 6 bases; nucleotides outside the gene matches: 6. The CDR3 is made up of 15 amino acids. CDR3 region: CASSPTSGGLNEQFF. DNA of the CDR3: TGTGCCAGCAGCCCGACTAGCGGGGGCCTCAATGAGCAGTTCTTC.

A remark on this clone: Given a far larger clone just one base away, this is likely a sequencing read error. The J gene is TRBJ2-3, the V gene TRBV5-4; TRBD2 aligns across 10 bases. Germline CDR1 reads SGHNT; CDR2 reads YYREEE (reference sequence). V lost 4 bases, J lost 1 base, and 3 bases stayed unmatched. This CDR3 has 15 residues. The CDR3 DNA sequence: TGTGCCAGCAGCCAAGGACTAGCGGGCACAGATACGCAGTATTTT. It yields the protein CASSQGLAGTDTQYF.

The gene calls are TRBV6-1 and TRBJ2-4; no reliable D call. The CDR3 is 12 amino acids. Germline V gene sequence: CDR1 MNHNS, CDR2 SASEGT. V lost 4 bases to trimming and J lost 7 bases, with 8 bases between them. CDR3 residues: CASSAALNIQYF. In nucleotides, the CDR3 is TGTGCCAGCAGTGCAGCATTGAACATTCAGTACTTC.

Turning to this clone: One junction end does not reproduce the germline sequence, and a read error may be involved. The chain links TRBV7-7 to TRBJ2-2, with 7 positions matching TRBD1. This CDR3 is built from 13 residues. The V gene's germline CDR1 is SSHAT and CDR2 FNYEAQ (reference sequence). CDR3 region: CASSQDRAGELFF. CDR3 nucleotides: TGTGCTAGCAGTCAAGACAGGGCTGGGGAGCTGTTTTTT.

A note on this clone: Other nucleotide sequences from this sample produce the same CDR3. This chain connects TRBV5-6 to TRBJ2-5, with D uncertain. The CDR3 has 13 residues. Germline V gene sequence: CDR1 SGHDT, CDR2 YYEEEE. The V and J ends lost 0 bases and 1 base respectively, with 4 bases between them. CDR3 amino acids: CASSLGGQETQYF. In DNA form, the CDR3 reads TGTGCCAGCAGCTTGGGAGGCCAAGAGACCCAGTACTTC.

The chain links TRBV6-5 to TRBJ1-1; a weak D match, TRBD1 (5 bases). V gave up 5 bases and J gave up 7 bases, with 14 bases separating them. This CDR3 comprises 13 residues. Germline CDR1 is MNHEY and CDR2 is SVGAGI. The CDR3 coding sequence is TGTGCCAGCAGTCCAGACAGAAGCGGTGAAGCTTTCTTT. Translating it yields CASSPDRSGEAFF.

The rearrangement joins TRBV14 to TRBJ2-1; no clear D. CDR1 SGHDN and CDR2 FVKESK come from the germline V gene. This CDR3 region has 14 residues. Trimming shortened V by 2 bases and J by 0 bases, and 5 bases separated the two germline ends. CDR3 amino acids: CASSQYLSYNEQFF. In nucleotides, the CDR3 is TGTGCCAGCAGCCAATACCTCTCCTACAATGAGCAGTTCTTC.

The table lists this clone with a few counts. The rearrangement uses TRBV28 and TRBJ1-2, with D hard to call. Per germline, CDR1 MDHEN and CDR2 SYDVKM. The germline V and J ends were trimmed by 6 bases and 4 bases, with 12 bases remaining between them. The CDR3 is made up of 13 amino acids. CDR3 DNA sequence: TGTGCCAGCAGAACGGACGGCAGCTATGGCTACACCTTC. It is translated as CASRTDGSYGYTF.

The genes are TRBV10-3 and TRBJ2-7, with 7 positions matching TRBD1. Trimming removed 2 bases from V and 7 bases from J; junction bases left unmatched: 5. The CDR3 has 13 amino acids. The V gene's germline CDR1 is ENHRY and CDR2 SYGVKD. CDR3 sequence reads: CAISEDRAWEQYF. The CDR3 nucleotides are TGTGCCATCAGTGAGGACAGGGCGTGGGAGCAGTACTTC.

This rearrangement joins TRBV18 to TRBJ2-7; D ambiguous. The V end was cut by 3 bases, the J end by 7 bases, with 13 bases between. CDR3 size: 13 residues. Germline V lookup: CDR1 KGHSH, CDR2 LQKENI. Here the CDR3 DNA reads TGTGCCAGCTCACCTGAGCCCCTCCGGGAGCAGTACTTC. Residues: CASSPEPLREQYF.

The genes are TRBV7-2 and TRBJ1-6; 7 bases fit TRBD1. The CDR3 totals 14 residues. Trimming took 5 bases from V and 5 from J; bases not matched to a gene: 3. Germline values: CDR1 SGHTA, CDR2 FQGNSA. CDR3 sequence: CASSPGGNNSPLHF. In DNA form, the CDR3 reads TGTGCCAGCAGCCCAGGGGGGAATAATTCACCCCTCCACTTT.

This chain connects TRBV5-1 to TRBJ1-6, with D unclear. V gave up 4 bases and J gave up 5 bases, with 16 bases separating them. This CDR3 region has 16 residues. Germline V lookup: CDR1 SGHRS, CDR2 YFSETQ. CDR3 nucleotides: TGCGCCAGCAGCCCTCTGCCGCCAGGCAATAATTCACCCCTCCACTTT. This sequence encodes CASSPLPPGNNSPLHF.

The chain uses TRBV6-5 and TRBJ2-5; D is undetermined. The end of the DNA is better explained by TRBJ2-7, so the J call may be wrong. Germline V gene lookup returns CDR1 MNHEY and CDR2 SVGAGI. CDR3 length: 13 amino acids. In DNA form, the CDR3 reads TGTGCCAGCAGGCTCACGGGCTCCTACGAGCAGTACTTC. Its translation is CASRLTGSYEQYF.

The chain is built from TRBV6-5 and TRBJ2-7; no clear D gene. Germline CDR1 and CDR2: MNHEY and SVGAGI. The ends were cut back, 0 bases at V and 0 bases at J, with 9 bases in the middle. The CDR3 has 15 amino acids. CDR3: CASSYSNTPSYEQYF. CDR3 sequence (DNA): TGTGCCAGCAGTTACTCGAACACCCCCTCCTACGAGCAGTACTTC.

The CDR3 protein is CASSYTQGNEQFF. DNA of the CDR3: TGTGCCAGCAGTTACACTCAAGGGAATGAGCAGTTCTTC. The rearrangement uses TRBV6-5 and TRBJ2-1, with unresolved D. The CDR3 has 13 amino acids. The germline gives CDR1 MNHEY, CDR2 SVGAGI. The V end was cut by 2 bases, the J end by 7 bases, with 9 bases between.

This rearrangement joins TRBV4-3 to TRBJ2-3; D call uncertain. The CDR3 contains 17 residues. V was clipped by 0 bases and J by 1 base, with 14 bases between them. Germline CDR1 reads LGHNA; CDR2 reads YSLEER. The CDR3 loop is CASSQDGTAMGTDTQYF. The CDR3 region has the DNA TGCGCCAGCAGCCAAGATGGAACAGCGATGGGCACAGATACGCAGTATTTT.

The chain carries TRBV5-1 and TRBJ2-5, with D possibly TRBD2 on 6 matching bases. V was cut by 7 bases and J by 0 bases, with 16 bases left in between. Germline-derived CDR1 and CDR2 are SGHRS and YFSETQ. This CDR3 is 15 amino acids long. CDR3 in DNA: TGCGCCAGCCGAGTCCGCGGGGACGACCAAGAGACCCAGTACTTC. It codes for CASRVRGDDQETQYF.